This T cell receptor beta chain was documented in a study of blood T cells in healthy people across ages. Notes on the study in general: Diversity figures based on one million T cells were deemed too low.

Germline CDR1 SGHRS, CDR2 YFSETQ. The CDR3 spans 14 residues. Alongside a J-beta primer mix, a sample-barcoded 5' primer served in a second PCR lasting roughly 6 to 11 cycles. From the 5' RACE reads, TCRdb called clonotypes with MiXCR, one entry per CDR3 protein. The data show 600,000 to 650,000 distinct CDR3 sequences, with 58% seen just once and 30% to 40% held by the top ten. Concerning this clonotype itself: The antigen is unknown. Compared with germline, one end of the junction differs, possibly owing to a read error.

This clonotype was obtained from a man in his 60s in good health. The chain has TRBV5-1 and TRBJ1-1; D perhaps matches TRBD1 (5 bases). The specimen sequenced was blood. The CDR3 DNA reads TGCGCCAGCAGACGGGGTTTCGTGGACACTGGAGCTTTCTTT. Translation gives CASRRGFVDTGAFF.